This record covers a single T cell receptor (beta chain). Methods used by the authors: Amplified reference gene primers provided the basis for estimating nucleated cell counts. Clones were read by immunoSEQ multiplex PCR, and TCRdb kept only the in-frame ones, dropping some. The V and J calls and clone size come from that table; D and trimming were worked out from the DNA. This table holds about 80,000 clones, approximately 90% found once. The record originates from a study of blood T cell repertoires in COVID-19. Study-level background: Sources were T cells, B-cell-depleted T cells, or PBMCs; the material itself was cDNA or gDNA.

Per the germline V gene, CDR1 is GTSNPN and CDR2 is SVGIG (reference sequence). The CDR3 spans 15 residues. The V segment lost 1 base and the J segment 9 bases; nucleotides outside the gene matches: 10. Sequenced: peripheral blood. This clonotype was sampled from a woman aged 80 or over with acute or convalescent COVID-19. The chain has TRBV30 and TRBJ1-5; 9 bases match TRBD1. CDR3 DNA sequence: TGTGCCTGGAGTGCGGGACAGGGAATATCTCTGCCCCAGCATTTT. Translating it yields CAWSAGQGISLPQHF.